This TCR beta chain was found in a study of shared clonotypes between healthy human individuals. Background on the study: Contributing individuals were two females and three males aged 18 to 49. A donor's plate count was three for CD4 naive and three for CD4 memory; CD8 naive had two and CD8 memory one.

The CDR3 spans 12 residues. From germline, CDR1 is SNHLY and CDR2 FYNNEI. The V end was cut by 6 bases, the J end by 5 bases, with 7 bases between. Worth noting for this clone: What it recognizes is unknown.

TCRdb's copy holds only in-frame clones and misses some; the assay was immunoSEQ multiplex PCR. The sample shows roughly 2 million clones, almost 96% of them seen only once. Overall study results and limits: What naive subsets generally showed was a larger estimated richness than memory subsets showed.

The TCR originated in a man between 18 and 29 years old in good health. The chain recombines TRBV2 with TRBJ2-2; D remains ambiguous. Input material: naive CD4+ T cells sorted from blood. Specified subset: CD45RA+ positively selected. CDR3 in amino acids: CASRLGTGELFF. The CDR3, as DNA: TGTGCCAGCAGGTTAGGGACCGGGGAGCTGTTTTTT. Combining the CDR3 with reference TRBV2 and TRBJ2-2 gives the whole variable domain EPEVTQTPSHQVTQMGQEVILRCVPISNHLYFYWYRQILGQKVEFLVSFYNNEISEKSEIFDDQFSVERPDGSNFTLKIRSTKLEDSAMYFCASRLGTGELFFGEGSRLTVL.